This TCR beta chain was identified during a study of blood T cells in healthy people across ages (dated by TCRdb to about 2015). Looking at the study overall: Template switching captured roughly one uniquely barcoded TCR beta cDNA molecule per two T cells in model experiments. Age-related changes in TCR beta repertoire diversity were measured in the study by deep sequencing normalized with unique cDNA molecular identifiers. The donors were divided into four age groups: young (average roughly 15 years), middle-aged (approximately 41), aged (approximately 62) and long-lived (around 87). Two additional independent replicas of 1 million unique cDNA reads from the same blood draw were analyzed for two donors (one aged 18 to 30 and one aged 80 or older).

To prepare the library, 5' RACE was applied. The instrument was an Illumina HiSeq 2500. A second about 7 to 12 cycle PCR used a sample-barcoded 5' primer and a J-beta primer mix. A unique molecular identifier was introduced onto each TCR beta cDNA molecule by a template-switch 5' adaptor carrying 12 random nucleotides. Each sample yielded at least 2.5 million CDR3-containing paired-end reads. The Mint cDNA synthesis kit, primed by a TRBC-specific oligonucleotide, was used to synthesize first-strand cDNA from all RNA. Following uracil-DNA glycosylase treatment, a first 18-cycle PCR with universal primers M1SS and BC2_uni_R was performed on all cDNA. Per the source publication's procedure: Normalization of each sample was performed by random selection of 1 million high-quality reads, each carrying a distinct molecular identifier. Instead of being binned into consensus sequences, reads with shared molecular identifiers were discarded. MiTCR, with a Q25 quality threshold and the strictest error-elimination algorithm, was used for CDR3 identification, clonotype clustering and error correction. A nonparametric unseen species model with Euler transformation was used to estimate a lower bound on total TCR beta diversity. TCRdb cleaned the public reads at Q25 with fastp, built clones with MiXCR and kept in-frame beta chains. Rows are unified per CDR3 protein, each entry keeping the most common DNA and genes. TCRdb's processing, not the study's, gives the V and J calls here. The sample table lists hundreds of thousands of distinct CDR3 sequences, 20% to 30% of them with a count of one. The ten largest clones take up less than 9% of the sample.

V and J lose 3 bases and 6 bases, and a span of 18 bases separates them. Including the terminal cysteine and phenylalanine, the CDR3 comprises 16 residues. The retained sequence is limited to the CDR3, 48 bases, with the frame set at the first base. CDR1 KGHSH and CDR2 LQKENI are derived from the germline V gene. The roughly 39 donors, aged roughly 6 to 90 years, were systemically healthy Caucasian individuals from Russia. Each donor gave ten milliliters of peripheral blood, drawn into EDTA-treated Vacutainer tubes. Ficoll-Paque density-gradient centrifugation was used to isolate PBMCs, with at least 7 million obtained per sample. Trizol reagent was used to extract total RNA from the PBMCs, yielding at least 6 micrograms per sample. For every donor, flow cytometry on a PBMC aliquot measured the percentage of naive CD45RAhigh/CD27high T cells. Concerning this clonotype: Its recognized antigen is unknown. One base away there is no much larger clone; base qualities are not given.

Study-wide findings and limitations: Because profiling used bulk unsorted PBMCs, naive and antigen-experienced compartments could not be compared conclusively. Because donor CMV infection status was unknown, age-related changes in expanded clonotypes were potentially confounded. Compared with the aged group, the long-lived group had more naive CD4+ T cells, fewer expanded clones and increased TCR diversity, a pattern suggesting age selection. Estimates of total diversity based on one million sequenced T cells were considered lower bounds and underestimates. Observed TCR beta diversity per million T cells fell roughly linearly with age, and a significant reduction was already apparent by age around 44. Observed TCR beta diversity correlated strongly with the percentage of naive T cells measured by flow cytometry.

The same data also went into a second study, on T cells of mothers and their children. The second paper states: The donors were nine systemically healthy Caucasian individuals, made up of three mothers and their six children. cDNA synthesis used all of the extracted RNA, with around 1.6 ug of RNA in each 15 ul reaction. Sample barcodes and 2-4 random nucleotides were added via the M1S primer in the second PCR. Each mother yielded over 9.5 million TCR beta CDR3 reads and each child 2.5 million to 3.5 million reads. In both related and unrelated pairs, thymic selection shapes the output of TCR recombination in a similar way, with inherited differences having only a minor effect. Normalized repertoire overlap was always found to be slightly, but never significantly, higher in related mother-child pairs than in unrelated mother-child pairs. With a sensitivity of approximately 92 clones per million clonotypes, no persistent microchimeric T cell clones were detected. The study used deep NGS to compare TCR beta repertoires of mothers and children, seeking features distinguishing related mother-child pairs from unrelated individuals. On average, the children were approximately 11 +/- 4 years old, while the mothers were roughly 40 +/- 4 years old. After adapter ligation with NEBNext reagents, the libraries were sequenced on Illumina HiSeq 2000 with 100+100 nt paired-end reads. To avoid cross-contamination, the mother libraries and the child libraries were prepared a month apart and sequenced in separate runs. For each donor, between roughly 450,000 and 2,300,000 distinct TCR beta clonotypes were identified. Naive TCR beta clonotypes were estimated from low-frequency clonotypes matched to each donor's FACS-determined naive share, without sorting.

The chain couples TRBV18 to TRBJ1-5; the D gene is possibly TRBD1, with 6 bases matching. Sequenced material: blood. This sequence was found in a boy under 18 in good health. The DNA sequence reads TGTGCCAGCTCACCGGAGGCGGGGGGCGAGGGTCAGCCCCAGCATTTT. This yields the protein CASSPEAGGEGQPQHF.